This TCR beta chain stems from a study of PD-1 blockade in classical Hodgkin lymphoma. Study-wide results and caveats: By cycle point C4D1, TCR diversity had risen significantly in CD4+ cells (but not CD8+ cells). Complete responders' diversity at baseline resembled that of newly diagnosed patients. Relative to healthy donors, newly diagnosed patients reportedly had lower baseline TCR diversity, which was reported as lower still in relapsed/refractory patients.

This clone was seen once. Antigen specificity is unknown. Time point specified: cycle 4 day 1 (C4D1), after less than 7 weeks of nivolumab. Following autologous stem cell transplantation, relapse occurred in every patient, and exposure to brentuximab vedotin varied. Each best response was a complete response, a partial response or progressive disease. Assay: immunoSEQ multiplex PCR; the TCRdb copy retains only in-frame clones and omits some. Of fewer than 30,000 clones listed, over 60% are singletons. This CDR3 has 20 amino acids. The V gene's germline CDR1 is LNHDA and CDR2 SQIVND (reference sequence). The V gene end was trimmed by 6 bases and the J gene end by 2 bases; junction bases not matched to a gene: 20.

The gene calls are TRBV19 and TRBJ2-2; 8 bases align to TRBD1. The source of this sequence is a human donor with classical Hodgkin lymphoma. The sequences come from peripheral blood mononuclear cells (PBMCs), collected before the fourth cycle of nivolumab. CDR3 coding DNA: TGTGCCAGTAGGCTATCGCATTTCACCGCAGGGGGCGCTAACACCGGGGAGCTGTTTTTT. Its translation is CASRLSHFTAGGANTGELFF.